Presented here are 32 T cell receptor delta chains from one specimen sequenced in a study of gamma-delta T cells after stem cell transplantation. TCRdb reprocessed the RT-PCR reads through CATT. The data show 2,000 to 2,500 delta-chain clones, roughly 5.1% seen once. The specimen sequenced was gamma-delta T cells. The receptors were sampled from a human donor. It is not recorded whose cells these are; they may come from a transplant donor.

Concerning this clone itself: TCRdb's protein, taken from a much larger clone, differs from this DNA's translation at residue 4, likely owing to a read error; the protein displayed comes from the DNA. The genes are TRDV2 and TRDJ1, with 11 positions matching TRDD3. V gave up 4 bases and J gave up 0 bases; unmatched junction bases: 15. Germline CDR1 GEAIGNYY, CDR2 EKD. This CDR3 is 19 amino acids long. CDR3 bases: TGTGCCTGTGATGGGTTACTGGGGGATATAACTACTAACACCGATAAACTCATCTTT. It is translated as CACDGLLGDITTNTDKLIF.

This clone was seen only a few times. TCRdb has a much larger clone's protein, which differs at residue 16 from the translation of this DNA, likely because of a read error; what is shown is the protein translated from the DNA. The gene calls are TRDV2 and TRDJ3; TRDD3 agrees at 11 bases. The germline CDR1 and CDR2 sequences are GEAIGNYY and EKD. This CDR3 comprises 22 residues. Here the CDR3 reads CACDTLLGDTPLSSWGTRQMFF. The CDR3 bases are TGTGCCTGTGACACTTTGCTGGGGGATACTCCCCTTTCCTCCTGGGGCACCCGACAGATGTTTTTC.

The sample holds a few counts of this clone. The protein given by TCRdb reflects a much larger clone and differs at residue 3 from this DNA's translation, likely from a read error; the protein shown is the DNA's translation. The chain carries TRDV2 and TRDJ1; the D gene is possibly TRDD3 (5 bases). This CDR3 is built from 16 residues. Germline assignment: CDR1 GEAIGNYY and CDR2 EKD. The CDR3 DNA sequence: TGTGCCCGTGACCCCTCACTGGTAGACCCCACCGATAAACTCATCTTT. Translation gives CARDPSLVDPTDKLIF.

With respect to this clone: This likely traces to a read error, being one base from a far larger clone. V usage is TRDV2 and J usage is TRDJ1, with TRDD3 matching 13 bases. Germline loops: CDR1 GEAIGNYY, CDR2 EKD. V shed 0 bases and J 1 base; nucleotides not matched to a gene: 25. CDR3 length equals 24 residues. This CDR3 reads CACDTVFLRPTTGGYAGSTDKLIF. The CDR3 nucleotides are TGTGCCTGTGACACCGTCTTCCTACGTCCTACTACTGGGGGATACGCGGGGTCCACCGATAAACTCATCTTT.

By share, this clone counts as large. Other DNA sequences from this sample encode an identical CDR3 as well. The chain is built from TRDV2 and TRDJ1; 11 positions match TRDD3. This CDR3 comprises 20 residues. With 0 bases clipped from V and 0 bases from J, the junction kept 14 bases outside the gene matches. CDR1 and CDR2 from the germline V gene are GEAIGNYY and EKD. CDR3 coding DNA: TGTGCCTGTGACACCGTTCCGGTGGGGGATACGCATCTGTACACCGATAAACTCATCTTT. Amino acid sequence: CACDTVPVGDTHLYTDKLIF.

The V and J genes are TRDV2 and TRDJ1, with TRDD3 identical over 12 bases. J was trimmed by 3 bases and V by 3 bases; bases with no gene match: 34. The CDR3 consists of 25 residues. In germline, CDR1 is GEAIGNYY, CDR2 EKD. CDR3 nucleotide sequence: TGTGCCTGTGACCCCTTATTCGCACACACCGCGAGTGGATGGGTACTGGGGGATACATCCGATAAACTCATCTTT. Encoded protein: CACDPLFAHTASGWVLGDTSDKLIF.

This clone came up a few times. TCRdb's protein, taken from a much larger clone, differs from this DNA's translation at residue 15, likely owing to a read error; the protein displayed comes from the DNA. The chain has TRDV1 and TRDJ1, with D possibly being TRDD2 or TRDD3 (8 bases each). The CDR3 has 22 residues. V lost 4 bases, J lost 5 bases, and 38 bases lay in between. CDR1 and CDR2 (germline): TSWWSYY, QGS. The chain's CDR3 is CALGGPPSYSWGTQFTLDKLIF. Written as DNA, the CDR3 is TGTGCTCTTGGGGGGCCTCCTTCCTATAGCTGGGGGACGCAATTTACCCTGGATAAACTCATCTTT.

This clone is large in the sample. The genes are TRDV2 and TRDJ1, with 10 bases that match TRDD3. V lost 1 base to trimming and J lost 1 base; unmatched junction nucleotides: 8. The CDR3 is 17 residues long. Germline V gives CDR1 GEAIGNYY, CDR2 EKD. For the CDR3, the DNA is TGTGCCTGTGACACGCTACTGGGGGATGGGGCCACCGATAAACTCATCTTT. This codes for CACDTLLGDGATDKLIF.

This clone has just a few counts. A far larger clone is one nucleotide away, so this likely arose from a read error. The CDR3 is CACDSIPEAGGYAGQGYPDKLIF. CDR3 DNA: TGTGCCTGTGACTCCATTCCCGAGGCTGGGGGATACGCAGGTCAGGGGTACCCCGATAAACTCATCTTT. This chain uses TRDV2 with TRDJ1, with 12 nucleotides matching TRDD3. Trimming removed 3 bases from V and 3 bases from J; junction bases left unmatched: 28. This CDR3 comprises 23 residues. Germline CDR1 is GEAIGNYY and CDR2 is EKD.

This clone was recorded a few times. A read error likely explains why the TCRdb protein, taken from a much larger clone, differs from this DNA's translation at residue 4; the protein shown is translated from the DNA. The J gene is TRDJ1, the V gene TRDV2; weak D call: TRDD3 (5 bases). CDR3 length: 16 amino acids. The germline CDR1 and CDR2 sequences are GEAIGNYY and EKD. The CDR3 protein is CACGTLGDALTDKLIF. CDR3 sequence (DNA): TGTGCCTGTGGCACCCTCGGGGACGCCTTGACCGATAAACTCATCTTT.

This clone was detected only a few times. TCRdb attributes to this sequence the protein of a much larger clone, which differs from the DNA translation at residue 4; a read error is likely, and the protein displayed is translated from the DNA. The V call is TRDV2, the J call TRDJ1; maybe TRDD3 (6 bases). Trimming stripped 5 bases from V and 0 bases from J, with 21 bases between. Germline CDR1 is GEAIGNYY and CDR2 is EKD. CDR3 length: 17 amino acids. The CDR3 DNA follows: TGTGCCTGTGGCAGCTTGATCCTGGGGACCGACACCGATAAACTCATCTTT. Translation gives CACGSLILGTDTDKLIF.

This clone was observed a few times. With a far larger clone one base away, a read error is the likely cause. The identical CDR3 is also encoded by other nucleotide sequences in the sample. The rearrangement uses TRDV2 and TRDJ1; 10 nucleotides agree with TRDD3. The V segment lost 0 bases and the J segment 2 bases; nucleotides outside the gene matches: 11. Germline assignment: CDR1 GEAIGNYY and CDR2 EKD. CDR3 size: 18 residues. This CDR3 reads CACDTLAPGGYGTDKLIF. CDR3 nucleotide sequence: TGTGCCTGTGACACCCTAGCCCCCGGGGGATACGGGACCGATAAACTCATCTTT.

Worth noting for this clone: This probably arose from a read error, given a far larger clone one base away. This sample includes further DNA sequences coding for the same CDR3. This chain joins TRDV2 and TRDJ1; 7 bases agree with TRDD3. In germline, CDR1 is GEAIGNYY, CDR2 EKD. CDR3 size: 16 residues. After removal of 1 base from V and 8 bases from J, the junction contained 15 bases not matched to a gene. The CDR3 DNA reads TGTGCCTGTGACACAGTCGGAACTCGGGGGGGATCCAAACTCATCTTT. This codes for CACDTVGTRGGSKLIF.

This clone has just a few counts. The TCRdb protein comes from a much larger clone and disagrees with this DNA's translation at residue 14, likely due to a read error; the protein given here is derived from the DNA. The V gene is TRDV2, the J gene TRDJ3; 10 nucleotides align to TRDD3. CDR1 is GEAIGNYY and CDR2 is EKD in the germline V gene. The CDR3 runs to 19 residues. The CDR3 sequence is CACDTVGDTLSWDARQMFF. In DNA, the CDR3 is TGTGCCTGTGACACCGTGGGGGATACACTCTCCTGGGACGCCCGACAGATGTTTTTC.

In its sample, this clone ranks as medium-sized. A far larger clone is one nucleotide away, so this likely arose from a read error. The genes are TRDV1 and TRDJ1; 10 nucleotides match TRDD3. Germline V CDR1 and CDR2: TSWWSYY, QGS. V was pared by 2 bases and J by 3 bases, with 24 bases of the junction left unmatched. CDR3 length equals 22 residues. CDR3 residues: CALGESPISYYWGIRGADKLIF. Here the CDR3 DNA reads TGTGCTCTTGGGGAAAGCCCCATATCTTATTACTGGGGGATCAGGGGCGCCGATAAACTCATCTTT.

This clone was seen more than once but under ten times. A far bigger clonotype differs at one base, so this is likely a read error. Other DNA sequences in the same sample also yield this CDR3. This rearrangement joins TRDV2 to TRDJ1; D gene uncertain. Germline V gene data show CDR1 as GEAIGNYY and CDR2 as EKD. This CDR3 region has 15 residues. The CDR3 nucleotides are TGCGCCTGTGACACCGTGTCGACTTCGCCCGATAAACTCATCTTT. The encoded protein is CACDTVSTSPDKLIF.

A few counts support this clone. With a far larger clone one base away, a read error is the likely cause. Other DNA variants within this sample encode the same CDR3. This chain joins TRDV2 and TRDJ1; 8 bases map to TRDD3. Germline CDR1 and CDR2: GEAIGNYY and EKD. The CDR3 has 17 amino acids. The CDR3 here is CACDSLLGGWDTDKLIF. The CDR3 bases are TGTGCCTGTGATTCCTTACTGGGGGGATGGGACACCGATAAACTCATTTTT.

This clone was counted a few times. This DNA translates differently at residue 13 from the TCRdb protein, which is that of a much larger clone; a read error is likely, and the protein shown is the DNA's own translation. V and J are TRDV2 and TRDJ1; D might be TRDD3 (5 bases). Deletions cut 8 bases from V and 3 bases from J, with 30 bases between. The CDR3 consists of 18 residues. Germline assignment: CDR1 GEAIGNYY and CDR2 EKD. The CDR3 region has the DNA TGTGCCTTTAGCCCGTGGAGACCGGGGGCAATACTGGCCGATAAACTCATCTTT. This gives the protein CAFSPWRPGAILADKLIF.

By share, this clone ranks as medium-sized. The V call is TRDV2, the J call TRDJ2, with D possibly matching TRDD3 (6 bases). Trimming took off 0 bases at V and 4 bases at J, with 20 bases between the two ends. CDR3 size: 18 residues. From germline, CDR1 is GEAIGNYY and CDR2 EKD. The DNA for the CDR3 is TGTGCCTGTGACACCCTGGGGACCCCCCAATCTTCGACAGCACAACTCTTCTTT. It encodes CACDTLGTPQSSTAQLFF.

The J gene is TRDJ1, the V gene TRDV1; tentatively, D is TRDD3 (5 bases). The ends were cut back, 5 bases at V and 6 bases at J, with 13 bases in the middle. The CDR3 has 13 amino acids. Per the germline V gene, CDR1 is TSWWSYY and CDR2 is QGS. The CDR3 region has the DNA TGTGCTCTTGGGCCCTTACTGGCCCATAAACTCATCTTT. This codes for CALGPLLAHKLIF.

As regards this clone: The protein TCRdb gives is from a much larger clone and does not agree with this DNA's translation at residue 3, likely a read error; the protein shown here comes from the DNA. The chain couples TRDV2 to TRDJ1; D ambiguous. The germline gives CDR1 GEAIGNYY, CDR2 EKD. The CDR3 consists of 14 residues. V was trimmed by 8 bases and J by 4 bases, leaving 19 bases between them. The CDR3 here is CAYVPLQINDKLIF. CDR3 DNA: TGTGCCTATGTCCCCTTACAAATCAACGATAAACTCATCTTT.

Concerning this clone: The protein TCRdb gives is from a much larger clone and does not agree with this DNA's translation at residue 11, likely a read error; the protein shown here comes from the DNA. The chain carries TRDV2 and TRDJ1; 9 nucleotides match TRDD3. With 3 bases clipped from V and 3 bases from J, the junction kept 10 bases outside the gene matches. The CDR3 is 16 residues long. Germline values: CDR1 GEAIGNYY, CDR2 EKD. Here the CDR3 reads CACDPLLGENADKLIF. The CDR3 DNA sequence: TGTGCCTGTGACCCCCTACTGGGGGAAAACGCCGATAAACTCATCTTT.

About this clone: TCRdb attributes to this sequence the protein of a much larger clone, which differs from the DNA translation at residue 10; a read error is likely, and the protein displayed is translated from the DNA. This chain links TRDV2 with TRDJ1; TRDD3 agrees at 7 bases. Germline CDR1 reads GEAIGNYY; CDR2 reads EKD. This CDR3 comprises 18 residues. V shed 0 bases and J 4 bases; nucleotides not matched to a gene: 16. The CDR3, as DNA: TGTGCCTGTGACACCGTGTCTGGGGGTGCCCCTCTGGGCGATAAACTCATCTTT. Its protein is CACDTVSGGAPLGDKLIF.

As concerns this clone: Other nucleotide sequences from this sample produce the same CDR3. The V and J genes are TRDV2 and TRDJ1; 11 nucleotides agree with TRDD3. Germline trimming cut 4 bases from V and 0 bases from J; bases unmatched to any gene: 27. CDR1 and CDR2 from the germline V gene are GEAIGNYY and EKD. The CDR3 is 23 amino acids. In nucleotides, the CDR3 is TGTGCCTGTGATTCCATTCCCGAGGTTGGGGGATACGCAGGTCAGGGGTACACCGATAAACTCATCTTT. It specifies CACDSIPEVGGYAGQGYTDKLIF.

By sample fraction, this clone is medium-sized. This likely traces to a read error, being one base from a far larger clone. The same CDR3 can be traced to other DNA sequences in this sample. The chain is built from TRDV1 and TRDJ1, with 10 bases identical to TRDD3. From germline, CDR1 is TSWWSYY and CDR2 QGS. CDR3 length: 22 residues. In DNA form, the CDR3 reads TGTGCTCTTGGGGAAAGCCCCATATCTTATTACTGGGGGATCAGGGGCACCGATAAGCTCATCTTT. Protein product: CALGESPISYYWGIRGTDKLIF.

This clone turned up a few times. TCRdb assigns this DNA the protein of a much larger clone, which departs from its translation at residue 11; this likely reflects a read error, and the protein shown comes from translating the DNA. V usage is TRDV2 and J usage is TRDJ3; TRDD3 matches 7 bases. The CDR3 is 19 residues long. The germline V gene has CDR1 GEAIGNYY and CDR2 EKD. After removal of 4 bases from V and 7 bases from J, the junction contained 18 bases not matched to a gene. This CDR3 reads CACDIVLGKRRDDTRQMFF. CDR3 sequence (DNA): TGTGCCTGTGATATAGTACTGGGGAAGCGTCGGGACGACACCCGACAGATGTTTTTC.

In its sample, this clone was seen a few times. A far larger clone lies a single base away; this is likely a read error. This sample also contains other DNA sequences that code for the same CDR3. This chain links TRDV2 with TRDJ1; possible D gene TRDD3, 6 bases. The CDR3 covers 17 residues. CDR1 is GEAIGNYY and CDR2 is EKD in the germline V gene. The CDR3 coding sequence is TGTGCCTGTGACAGCTTGATCCTGGGGACCGACACCGATAAACTGATCTTT. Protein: CACDSLILGTDTDKLIF.

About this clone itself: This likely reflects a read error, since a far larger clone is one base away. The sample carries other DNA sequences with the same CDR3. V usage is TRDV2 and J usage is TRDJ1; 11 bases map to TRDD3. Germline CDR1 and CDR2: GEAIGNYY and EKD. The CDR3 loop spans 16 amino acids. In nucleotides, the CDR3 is TGTGCCTGTGACAAGTTGGGGGATACGAACACCGATAAGCTCATCTTT. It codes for CACDKLGDTNTDKLIF.

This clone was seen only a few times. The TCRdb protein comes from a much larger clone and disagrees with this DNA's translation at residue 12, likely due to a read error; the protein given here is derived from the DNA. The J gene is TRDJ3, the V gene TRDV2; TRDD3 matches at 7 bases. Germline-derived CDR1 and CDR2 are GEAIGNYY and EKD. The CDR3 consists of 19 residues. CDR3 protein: CACDAIWGPDSRDTRQMFF. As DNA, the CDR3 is TGTGCCTGTGACGCCATCTGGGGGCCTGACTCCCGGGACACCCGACAGATGTTTTTC.

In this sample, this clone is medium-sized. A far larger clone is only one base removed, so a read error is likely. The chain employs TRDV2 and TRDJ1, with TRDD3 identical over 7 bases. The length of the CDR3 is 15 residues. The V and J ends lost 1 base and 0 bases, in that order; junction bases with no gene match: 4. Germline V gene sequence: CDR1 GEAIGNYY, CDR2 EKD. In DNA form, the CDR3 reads TGTGCCTGTGACACATTGGGGGAATACACCGATAAACTCATCTTT. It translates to CACDTLGEYTDKLIF.

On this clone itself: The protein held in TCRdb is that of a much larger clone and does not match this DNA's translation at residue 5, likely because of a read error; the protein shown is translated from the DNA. The CDR3 coding sequence is TGTGCCTGTGACTCCCTACTGGGGGATACGCGGGGTGTGACAGCACAACTCTTCTTT. Its translation is CACDSLLGDTRGVTAQLFF. This chain uses TRDV2 with TRDJ2; 13 bases line up with TRDD3. Germline V lookup: CDR1 GEAIGNYY, CDR2 EKD. There are 19 residues in the CDR3. V shed 3 bases and J 3 bases; nucleotides not matched to a gene: 12.

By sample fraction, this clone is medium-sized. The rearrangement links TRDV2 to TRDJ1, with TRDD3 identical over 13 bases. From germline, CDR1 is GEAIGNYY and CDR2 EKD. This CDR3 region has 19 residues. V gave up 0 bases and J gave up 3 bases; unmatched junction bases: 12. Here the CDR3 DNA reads TGTGCCTGTGACACCTTGGTACTGGGGGATACGGGAATCGCCGATAAACTCATCTTT. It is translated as CACDTLVLGDTGIADKLIF.